This T cell receptor (beta chain) is from a study of identical twins. Study outcomes and limitations: Fewer insertions marked abundant cord blood beta clonotypes; young adult naive trended weakly, memory not at all. The models gave estimates that fell short of the out-of-frame TCR alpha sharing seen in monozygotic twins. Shared out-of-frame alpha sequences (those common to twins) showed excess low generation probability.

This clonotype was detected a few times. Its antigen is currently unknown. TCRdb redid the calling of the 5' RACE reads with MiXCR, one entry per CDR3 protein. The table shows some 1,600,000 distinct CDR3 sequences, with less than 40% occurring only once. The germline CDR1 and CDR2 sequences are DFQATT and SNEGSKA (reference sequence). J gave up 3 bases and V 6 bases, and 7 bases lay outside the gene matches. The CDR3 length is 13 residues. The clonotype was recovered from a newborn girl in good health. What was sequenced was cord blood. The chain couples TRBV20-1 to TRBJ1-1, with 7 bases that match TRBD1. CDR3 nucleotide sequence: TGCAGTGCAGAAGACAGGGTGGACACTGAAGCTTTCTTT. Residues: CSAEDRVDTEAFF.